These T cell receptor beta chains were read from a single sample in a study of cytomegalovirus exposure and HLA in healthy donors. Some clones are missing from TCRdb's copy, which holds only in-frame ones; the method was immunoSEQ multiplex PCR. The table records 310,000 or so clones, around 90% of them present only once. The specimen was PBMCs. Source of these receptors: a woman under 30 in good health and CMV-seronegative. Both conserved end residues are part of each CDR3. A D gene is named only where the DNA matches it firmly. Clone size, where shown, is once, few, many, or a class for clones that have expanded.

j_call	d_call	clone_size	v_call	cdr3_nt	cdr3_aa
TRBJ1-5	TRBD1	-	TRBV4-1	TGCGCCAGCAGCCAGGGACAGGGGGTCAATCAGCCCCAGCATTTT	CASSQGQGVNQPQHF
TRBJ1-2	TRBD1	-	TRBV5-5	TGTGCCAGCAGCCCGGGACAGGGGGATCTGTATGGCTACACCTTC	CASSPGQGDLYGYTF
TRBJ2-7	-	-	TRBV27	TGTGCCAGCAGTTCCACAGGGCCACAGTACTTC	CASSSTGPQYF
TRBJ1-5	TRBD1	-	TRBV7-9	TGTGCCAGCAGCCCCGGACAGGGTGGCAATCAGCCCCAGCATTTT	CASSPGQGGNQPQHF
TRBJ1-1	-	-	TRBV19	TGTGCCAGTAAGTTTCTTGGGGGAGGCACTGAAGCTTTCTTT	CASKFLGGGTEAFF
TRBJ1-1	-	once	TRBV5-1	TGCGCCAGCAGCACAACCCCCGTGAACACTGAAGCTTTCTTT	CASSTTPVNTEAFF
TRBJ1-1	-	few	TRBV19	TGTGCCAGTACAAACAGGGCACTGGCGGCTTTCTTT	CASTNRALAAFF
TRBJ1-2	-	-	TRBV5-1	TGCGCCAGCAGCTTGGACAGCGGAAACTATGGCTACACCTTC	CASSLDSGNYGYTF
TRBJ2-7	-	-	TRBV5-4	TGTGCCAGCAGCTTGCACAGCGGCTCATCCTACGAGCAGTACTTC	CASSLHSGSSYEQYF
TRBJ1-5	-	-	TRBV5-6	TGTGCCAGCAGCCGGGGAGCCTATAGCAATCAGCCCCAGCATTTT	CASSRGAYSNQPQHF
TRBJ1-5	-	-	TRBV6-5	TGTGCCAGCAGTTACGACTTGAATCAGCCCCAGCATTTT	CASSYDLNQPQHF
TRBJ1-1	-	-	TRBV5-1	TGCGCCAGCAGCTTGGACCGGTCGAACACTGAAGCTTTCTTT	CASSLDRSNTEAFF
TRBJ1-6	-	-	TRBV9	TGTGCCAGCAGCGTAGGCCAGGTGAATAATTCACCCCTCCACTTT	CASSVGQVNNSPLHF
TRBJ2-3	-	-	TRBV6-5	TGTGCCAGCAGTTTAGGGGGGGGAGCCACAGATACGCAGTATTTT	CASSLGGGATDTQYF
TRBJ1-1	-	-	TRBV4-1	TGCGCCAGCAGTTCGACAGTCTTAGCTGAAGCTTTCTTT	CASSSTVLAEAFF
TRBJ1-5	TRBD1	-	TRBV5-5	TGTGCCAGCAGCAAAGGACAGGGGTATCAGCCCCAGCATTTT	CASSKGQGYQPQHF
TRBJ1-2	TRBD1	-	TRBV5-1	TGCGCCAGCAGCTTGAAGCCAGGGGGCGCAGACCCCTATGGCTACACCTTC	CASSLKPGGADPYGYTF
TRBJ1-3	TRBD1	-	TRBV4-1	TGCGCCAGCAGCCAAGTAGGGACAGGGGGCAAAGGTGGAAACACCATATATTTT	CASSQVGTGGKGGNTIYF
TRBJ2-5	-	-	TRBV6-6	TGTGCCAGCAGTTACTCGAGTTACGGCATTCAGGCCCAGTACTTC	CASSYSSYGIQAQYF
TRBJ2-5	TRBD2	-	TRBV9	TGTGCCAGCGGCCTCGGGGGGAGGGGAGAGACCCAGTACTTC	CASGLGGRGETQYF
TRBJ2-7	TRBD2	-	TRBV19	TGTGCCAGTAGACTAGCGGGGACTGCCTACGAGCAGTACTTC	CASRLAGTAYEQYF
TRBJ2-1	TRBD2	-	TRBV9	TGTGCCAGCAGTCACCACGTTAGACTAGCGGCCTACAATGAGCAGTTCTTC	CASSHHVRLAAYNEQFF
TRBJ2-6	-	-	TRBV19	TGTGCCAGTAGTACCGTTGGTCGGGTTGTCGGGGCCAACGTCCTGACTTTC	CASSTVGRVVGANVLTF
TRBJ1-4	-	-	TRBV19	TGTGCCAGTAGTCAGACTCTCTCAACTAATGAAAAACTGTTTTTT	CASSQTLSTNEKLFF
TRBJ2-7	TRBD2	-	TRBV5-4	TGTGCCAGCAGCCCCCGGGGGGGACTGAACTACGAGCAGTACTTC	CASSPRGGLNYEQYF
TRBJ1-4	TRBD1	-	TRBV7-9	TGTGCCAGCAGCTTAGGAGGACAGGGTTTTGGTTTAGGAGATGAAAAACTGTTTTTT	CASSLGGQGFGLGDEKLFF
TRBJ2-3	TRBD1	-	TRBV4-1	TGCGCCAGCAGCCGCACGGACAGGGGGACAGATACGCAGTATTTT	CASSRTDRGTDTQYF
TRBJ1-2	TRBD1	-	TRBV10-3	TGTGCCATCAGTGATAACGACAGGGGCTATGGCTACACCTTC	CAISDNDRGYGYTF
TRBJ1-5	-	-	TRBV18	TGTGCCAGCTCACCGATGACAGGTCCCCAGCATTTT	CASSPMTGPQHF
TRBJ1-4	-	-	TRBV6-5	TGTGCCAGCAGTTACAATCGAGGGAGTGGAAATGAAAAACTGTTTTTT	CASSYNRGSGNEKLFF
TRBJ2-2	TRBD1	-	TRBV2	TGTGCCAGCAGTGGGACAGGGTCTCAGTTTACCGGGGAGCTGTTTTTT	CASSGTGSQFTGELFF
TRBJ1-1	TRBD1	-	TRBV2	TGTGCCAGCAGAACCGGGACAGATCCCGGAGCTTTCTTT	CASRTGTDPGAFF
TRBJ1-1	-	-	TRBV2	TGTGCCAGCAGCAATACGAGGAACACTGAAGCTTTCTTT	CASSNTRNTEAFF
TRBJ1-1	-	-	TRBV7-9	TGTGCCAGCAGCTCGTCCAAGCAGGGCCTGAACACTGAAGCTTTCTTT	CASSSSKQGLNTEAFF
TRBJ2-2	TRBD2	-	TRBV7-3	TGTGCCAGCAGCTTGACTAGCGGGGGAAACACCGGGGAGCTGTTTTTT	CASSLTSGGNTGELFF